This T cell receptor (beta chain) was profiled in a study of control samples from healthy donors and cancer patients. The repertoire was sequenced with immunoSEQ multiplex PCR; TCRdb's copy has only in-frame clones and lacks some. The table has 350,000 to 450,000 clones, more than 80% seen once. Trimming shortened V by 1 base and J by 9 bases, and 10 bases separated the two germline ends. Germline values: CDR1 LGHDT, CDR2 YNNKEL (reference sequence). The CDR3 consists of 14 residues. The rearrangement joins TRBV3-1 (or the pseudogene TRBV3-2) to TRBJ1-6; D ambiguous. The sequenced sample consisted of PBMCs. This TCR was recovered from a middle-aged man with head and neck cancer. CDR3 sequence reads: CASSQGPLISPLHF. The CDR3 nucleotides are TGTGCCAGCAGCCAAGGCCCCCTAATTTCACCCCTCCACTTT.